The 30 T cell receptor beta chains presented below share a single source sample, sequenced in a study of control samples from healthy donors and cancer patients. The assay was immunoSEQ multiplex PCR, and TCRdb's table has in-frame clones only and misses some. The sample consists of more than 35,000 clones, about 94% of them appearing once. Input material: blood. The receptor source for this set is a man aged 55 to 69 in good health.

The J gene is TRBJ2-5, the V gene TRBV12-5; the match to TRBD2 covers 8 bases. The germline V gene has CDR1 LGHNT and CDR2 FRNRAP. V trimming: 2 bases; J trimming: 4 bases; junction bases outside the gene matches: 3. The CDR3 runs 14 residues. The CDR3 region is CASGLREGGETQYF. CDR3 bases: TGTGCTAGTGGTTTGCGGGAGGGAGGAGAGACCCAGTACTTC.

The V call is TRBV5-1, the J call TRBJ2-5; D call uncertain. CDR1 SGHRS and CDR2 YFSETQ come from the germline V gene. CDR3 size: 11 residues. V was clipped by 5 bases and J by 7 bases, with 9 bases between them. In nucleotides, the CDR3 is TGCGCCAGCAGTGATCTAGGGACCCAGTACTTC. This encodes CASSDLGTQYF. Looking up the rest from reference TRBV5-1 and TRBJ2-5 gives the full variable domain: KAGVTQTPRYLIKTRGQQVTLSCSPISGHRSVSWYQQTPGQGLQFLFEYFSETQRNKGNFPGRFSGRQFSNSRSEMNVSTLELGDSALYLCASSDLGTQYFGPGTRLLVL.

This clone has just one count. The V and J genes are TRBV6-2 or TRBV6-3 and TRBJ2-2; D ambiguous. This CDR3 is 15 amino acids long. Germline CDR1 MNHEY, CDR2 SVGEGT. Trimming stripped 2 bases from V and 2 bases from J, with 9 bases between. Here the CDR3 reads CASSYVSPNTGELFF. CDR3 DNA sequence: TGTGCCAGCAGTTACGTATCTCCTAACACCGGGGAGCTGTTTTTT.

This chain joins TRBV18 and TRBJ1-5; D remains ambiguous. In germline, CDR1 is KGHSH, CDR2 LQKENI. V lost 4 bases and J 6 bases, leaving 13 bases between the germline ends. CDR3 length equals 14 residues. CDR3 DNA sequence: TGTGCCAGCTCACGGACCCTAGGTGGTCAGCCCCAGCATTTT. Protein product: CASSRTLGGQPQHF.

J is TRBJ1-1 and V is TRBV30; perhaps TRBD1 as D (6 bases). The CDR3 length is 13 residues. Germline-derived CDR1 and CDR2 are GTSNPN and SVGIG (reference sequence). V was shortened by 3 bases and J by 3 bases, with 11 bases between the two germline ends. CDR3 amino acids: CAWSGQRYTEAFF. CDR3 DNA sequence: TGTGCCTGGAGCGGACAGCGATACACTGAAGCTTTCTTT.

This chain links TRBV5-1 with TRBJ2-1, with 9 bases aligning to TRBD1. The germline gives CDR1 SGHRS, CDR2 YFSETQ. The CDR3 extends over 14 amino acids. J gave up 4 bases and V 4 bases, and 3 bases lay outside the gene matches. CDR3 protein: CASSRDRVYNEQFF. CDR3 nucleotides: TGCGCCAGCAGCCGGGACAGGGTTTACAATGAGCAGTTCTTC.

The rearrangement uses TRBV2 and TRBJ1-5; D not resolved. CDR1 SNHLY and CDR2 FYNNEI come from the germline V gene. The CDR3 is 12 residues long. The germline V and J ends were trimmed by 5 bases and 4 bases, with 6 bases remaining between them. CDR3 nucleotide sequence: TGTGCCAGCAGTCTGGCAAATCAGCCCCAGCATTTT. It yields the protein CASSLANQPQHF.

This rearrangement joins TRBV6-4 to TRBJ2-1; 10 positions match TRBD2. Germline CDR1 MRHNA, CDR2 SNTAGT. The V gene end was trimmed by 6 bases and the J gene end by 8 bases; junction bases not matched to a gene: 4. The CDR3 runs 13 residues. This chain's CDR3 is CASRGLASDEQFF. For the CDR3, the DNA is TGTGCCAGCAGGGGACTAGCGAGCGATGAGCAGTTCTTC.

In its sample, this clone was seen once. This CDR3 reads CATSEMYEQFF. CDR3 nucleotides: TGTGCCACCAGTGAGATGTATGAGCAGTTCTTC. This chain links TRBV24-1 with TRBJ2-1, with D unclear. Trimming pared 4 bases from V and 8 bases from J, leaving 5 bases between. Germline CDR1 is KGHDR and CDR2 is SFDVKD. This CDR3 has 11 amino acids.

The J gene is TRBJ2-7, the V gene TRBV7-2; 7 bases line up with TRBD2. The CDR3 loop spans 15 amino acids. The ends lost 0 bases at V and 2 bases at J; junction bases unmatched: 4. CDR1 SGHTA and CDR2 FQGNSA come from the germline V gene. Here the CDR3 DNA reads TGTGCCAGCAGCTTAGCCCCTAGCGGAACCTACGAGCAGTACTTC. Its translation is CASSLAPSGTYEQYF.

The chain joins TRBV30 to TRBJ2-7; D unresolved. CDR1 is GTSNPN and CDR2 is SVGIG in the germline V gene (reference sequence). This CDR3 is built from 11 residues. Trimming stripped 8 bases from V and 0 bases from J, with 8 bases between. The CDR3 sequence: CASSDSYEQYF. In DNA form, the CDR3 reads TGTGCCAGCTCAGACTCCTACGAGCAGTACTTC.

V and J are TRBV24-1 and TRBJ1-1, with TRBD1 matching 8 bases. The germline V gene encodes CDR1 KGHDR and CDR2 SFDVKD. The CDR3 covers 13 residues. V lost 3 bases and J lost 7; bases outside the gene matches: 3. In DNA, the CDR3 is TGTGCCACCAGTGATCGGACAGGGCTTGAAGCTTTCTTT. Its protein product is CATSDRTGLEAFF.

The rearrangement links TRBV4-1 to TRBJ2-1; 10 nucleotides match TRBD2. Trimming at V came to 0 bases and at J to 4 bases, leaving 15 bases not matched to a gene. Looked up from germline, CDR1 is MGHRA and CDR2 is YSYEKL. CDR3 length equals 20 residues. The CDR3 spells CASSQELATGLADRYNEQFF. The CDR3 nucleotides are TGCGCCAGCAGCCAAGAACTCGCTACAGGACTAGCGGACCGTTACAATGAGCAGTTCTTC.

The rearrangement joins TRBV11-3 to TRBJ2-1; TRBD2 matches at 10 bases. The germline CDR1 and CDR2 sequences are SGHNT and YENEEA. V gave up 5 bases and J gave up 8 bases; unmatched junction bases: 3. The length of the CDR3 is 13 residues. The DNA of the CDR3 is TGTGCCAGCAGCCCTAGCGGGAGAGATGAGCAGTTCTTC. Translation: CASSPSGRDEQFF.

The chain carries TRBV7-3 and TRBJ2-3, with 10 bases matching TRBD2. The germline V gene has CDR1 SGHTA and CDR2 FQGTGA. The CDR3 has 16 amino acids. Unmatched junction bases numbered 10, after V lost 5 bases and J lost 5 bases. The CDR3 protein is CASSAGLAGAGDTQYF. The CDR3, as DNA: TGTGCCAGCAGCGCGGGGCTAGCGGGAGCGGGAGATACGCAGTATTTT.

This chain connects TRBV18 to TRBJ2-1, with D unresolved. CDR1 is KGHSH and CDR2 is LQKENI in the germline V gene. The CDR3 totals 17 residues. V shed 0 bases and J shed 0 bases, with 12 bases lying between them. The CDR3 nucleotides read TGTGCCAGCTCACCACCCCCAGAGAGAACCTCCTACAATGAGCAGTTCTTC. Protein sequence: CASSPPPERTSYNEQFF.

The gene calls are TRBV6-6 and TRBJ2-2; D call uncertain. The V end lost 5 bases, the J end lost 5 bases, and 6 bases lay between the germline ends. Per the germline V gene, CDR1 is MNHNY and CDR2 is SVGAGI (reference sequence). The CDR3 runs 12 residues. As DNA, the CDR3 is TGTGCCAGCAGTATCCTTACCGGGGAGCTGTTTTTT. Its translation is CASSILTGELFF.

The V call is TRBV7-2, the J call TRBJ2-5, with D possibly being TRBD2 (7 bases). The CDR3 has 16 amino acids. The germline V gene encodes CDR1 SGHTA and CDR2 FQGNSA. The V end was cut by 11 bases, the J end by 3 bases, with 25 bases between. The CDR3 coding sequence is TGTGCCGGTCCTCCGGGGGGCGGGAGAGGGAAAGAGACCCAGTACTTC. Its translation: CAGPPGGGRGKETQYF.

The sample holds one count of this clone. Here the CDR3 DNA reads TGTGCCAGCAGTACGGGGGTCCTAAATCAGCCCCAGCATTTT. Its translation is CASSTGVLNQPQHF. The V gene is TRBV9, the J gene TRBJ1-5, with D maybe TRBD1 (5 bases). Germline CDR1 reads SGDLS; CDR2 reads YYNGEE. The CDR3 is made up of 14 amino acids. Trimming removed 5 bases at V and 4 bases at J, with 13 bases between. The variable domain in full, with the rest retrieved from reference TRBV9 and TRBJ1-5, is DSGVTQTPKHLITATGQRVTLRCSPRSGDLSVYWYQQSLDQGLQFLIQYYNGEERAKGNILERFSAQQFPDLHSELNLSSLELGDSALYFCASSTGVLNQPQHFGDGTRLSIL.

V gene TRBV19 combines with J gene TRBJ1-5; D uncertain. CDR3 size: 14 residues. CDR1 and CDR2 from the germline V gene are LNHDA and SQIVND (reference sequence). Trimming cost V 3 bases and J 7 bases, with 13 bases left between them. The CDR3 region is CASSMSAFFQPQHF. For the CDR3, the DNA is TGTGCCAGTAGTATGTCTGCGTTCTTCCAGCCCCAGCATTTT.

The chain joins TRBV19 to TRBJ1-1, with 10 bases fitting TRBD1. The germline gives CDR1 LNHDA, CDR2 SQIVND (reference sequence). J gave up 1 base and V 6 bases, and 11 bases lay outside the gene matches. The CDR3 totals 17 residues. CDR3 residues: CASSPRDRGARNTEAFF. The CDR3 coding sequence is TGTGCCAGTAGCCCCCGGGACAGGGGCGCGAGGAACACTGAAGCTTTCTTT. The whole variable domain, remainder taken from reference TRBV19 and TRBJ1-1, is DGGITQSPKYLFRKEGQNVTLSCEQNLNHDAMYWYRQDPGQGLRLIYYSQIVNDFQKGDIAEGYSVSREKKESFPLTVTSAQKNPTAFYLCASSPRDRGARNTEAFFGQGTRLTVV.

The rearrangement uses TRBV19 and TRBJ2-2; TRBD1 might be the D (7 bases). The CDR3 totals 19 residues. V was clipped by 3 bases and J by 2 bases, with 22 bases between them. The V gene's germline CDR1 is LNHDA and CDR2 SQIVND (reference sequence). DNA for the CDR3: TGTGCCAGTAGTATTAACAGGGGAACCGGGACTTCTAACACCGGGGAGCTGTTTTTT. Its translation: CASSINRGTGTSNTGELFF. The variable domain in full, with the rest retrieved from reference TRBV19 and TRBJ2-2, is DGGITQSPKYLFRKEGQNVTLSCEQNLNHDAMYWYRQDPGQGLRLIYYSQIVNDFQKGDIAEGYSVSREKKESFPLTVTSAQKNPTAFYLCASSINRGTGTSNTGELFFGEGSRLTVL.

This clone is a singleton in its sample. The chain recombines TRBV28 with TRBJ2-7; no reliable D call. The CDR3 consists of 16 residues. Germline-derived CDR1 and CDR2 are MDHEN and SYDVKM. V was shortened by 11 bases and J by 0 bases, with 23 bases between the two germline ends. CDR3 nucleotides: TGTGCCCTCGGTAGGGTGCCTGGTGGCCTCTCCTACGAGCAGTACTTC. This translates into CALGRVPGGLSYEQYF.

The rearrangement uses TRBV6-4 and TRBJ1-2; the match to TRBD1 covers 8 bases. V lost 6 bases to trimming and J lost 8 bases; unmatched junction nucleotides: 14. CDR3 length: 15 amino acids. The V gene's germline CDR1 is MRHNA and CDR2 SNTAGT. The CDR3, as DNA: TGTGCCAGCAGCTTCAATCCAGGGGGCGGTCAGGGCTACACCTTC. This encodes CASSFNPGGGQGYTF.

The chain couples TRBV19 to TRBJ2-7; D may be TRBD2 (6 bases). The length of the CDR3 is 12 residues. Germline V lookup: CDR1 LNHDA, CDR2 SQIVND (reference sequence). CDR3 loop: CATGLLFGEQYF. DNA for the CDR3: TGTGCGACGGGACTCCTTTTTGGGGAGCAGTACTTC. Drawing the rest from reference TRBV19 and TRBJ2-7, the complete variable domain is DGGITQSPKYLFRKEGQNVTLSCEQNLNHDAMYWYRQDPGQGLRLIYYSQIVNDFQKGDIAEGYSVSREKKESFPLTVTSAQKNPTAFYLCATGLLFGEQYFGPGTRLTVT.

The rearrangement joins TRBV27 to TRBJ1-4; D remains unclear. This CDR3 comprises 15 residues. Trimming removed 0 bases at V and 7 bases at J, with 12 bases between. Germline CDR1 and CDR2: MNHEY and SMNVEV (reference sequence). The CDR3 here is CASSLSRKNTEKLFF. In DNA, the CDR3 is TGTGCCAGCAGTTTATCCCGAAAGAATACTGAAAAACTGTTTTTT.

V usage is TRBV7-2 and J usage is TRBJ1-2; 9 nucleotides agree with TRBD1. The CDR3 extends over 15 amino acids. The ends lost 3 bases at V and 3 bases at J; junction bases unmatched: 5. Germline V gives CDR1 SGHTA, CDR2 FQGNSA. The CDR3 protein is CASSFQTGGDYGYTF. The CDR3 coding sequence is TGTGCCAGCAGCTTTCAGACAGGGGGTGACTATGGCTACACCTTC.

The J gene is TRBJ2-7, the V gene TRBV3-1 (or the pseudogene TRBV3-2), with no clear D. Per the germline V gene, CDR1 is LGHDT and CDR2 is YNNKEL (reference sequence). Trimming pared 1 base from V and 5 bases from J, leaving 6 bases between. There are 12 residues in the CDR3. The CDR3 loop reads CASSQGGDEQYF. Here the CDR3 DNA reads TGTGCCAGCAGCCAAGGAGGCGACGAGCAGTACTTC.

On this clone itself: One end of the junction varies from germline; a read error may be responsible. The rearrangement links TRBV6-5 to TRBJ2-1; D gene uncertain. This CDR3 contains 15 residues. CDR1 is MNHEY and CDR2 is SVGAGI in the germline V gene. CDR3 DNA sequence: TGTGCCGGCAGTTACTCCTCTCCCTCTGACGATGAGCAGTTCTTC. Translated, it gives CAGSYSSPSDDEQFF.

The chain recombines TRBV18 with TRBJ1-4; D might be TRBD1 (5 bases). CDR3 length: 15 amino acids. V dropped 3 bases and J dropped 0 bases, with 8 bases sitting between them. Germline V lookup: CDR1 KGHSH, CDR2 LQKENI. This chain's CDR3 is CASSPGGATNEKLFF. The CDR3 DNA follows: TGTGCCAGCTCACCCGGGGGGGCAACTAATGAAAAACTGTTTTTT.